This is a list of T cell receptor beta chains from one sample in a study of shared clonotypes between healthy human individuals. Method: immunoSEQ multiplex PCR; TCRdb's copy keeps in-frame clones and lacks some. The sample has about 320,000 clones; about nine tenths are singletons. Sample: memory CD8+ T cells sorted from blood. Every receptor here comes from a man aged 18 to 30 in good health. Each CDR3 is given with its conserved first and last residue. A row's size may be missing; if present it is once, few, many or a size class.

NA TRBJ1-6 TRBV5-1 CASSFYSGLDSPLHF
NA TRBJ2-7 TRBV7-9 CASTPGNLYEQYF
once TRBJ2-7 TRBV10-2 CASSETSSGGEQYF
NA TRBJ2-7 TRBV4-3 CASSVVEGSYEQYF
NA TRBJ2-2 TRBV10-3 CASRTISGELFF
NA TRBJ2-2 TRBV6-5 CASSPVGHNTGELFF
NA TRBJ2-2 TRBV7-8 CASSLAMENTGELFF
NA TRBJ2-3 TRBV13 CASSLGTDTQYF
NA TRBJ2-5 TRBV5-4 CASSFGQGGETQYF
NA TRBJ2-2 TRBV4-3 CASSQALYGSTGELFF
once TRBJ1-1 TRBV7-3 CASSLRLAGEAFF
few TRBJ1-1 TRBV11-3 CASSFYLGTEAFF
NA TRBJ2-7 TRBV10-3 CAISGWSRGLGSYEQYF
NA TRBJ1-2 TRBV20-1 CSQGRRGGYTF
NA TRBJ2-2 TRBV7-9 CASSLAGAYTGELFF
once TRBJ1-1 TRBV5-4 CASSLMGPNTEAFF
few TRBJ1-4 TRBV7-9 CASSLGLSGTVKLFF
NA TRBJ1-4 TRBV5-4 CASRNYPAANEKLFF
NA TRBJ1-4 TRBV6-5 CASSYSVGHEKLFF